This T cell receptor (beta chain) is drawn from a study of sequential checkpoint blockade in melanoma. Across the study: Arm A got nivolumab then ipilimumab; arm B the reverse, 1:1.

TCRdb's copy holds only in-frame clones and misses some; the assay was immunoSEQ multiplex PCR. The table lists 32,000 or so clones, approximately 77% of them singletons. Regarding treatment: randomized to nivolumab then ipilimumab (arm A) or the reverse (arm B). Live CD3+CD8+ CD19− CD56− cells were sorted from PBMCs. V gave up 9 bases and J gave up 3 bases, with 17 bases separating them. Germline V lookup: CDR1 MDHEN, CDR2 SYDVKM. This CDR3 region has 14 residues. This receptor was taken from a human donor with melanoma. The chain carries TRBV28 and TRBJ1-2; D is unclear. The source was CD8+ T cells sorted from blood (inferred from file names), collected from a patient given nivolumab and ipilimumab in sequence. Here the CDR3 reads CASFGRAGYYGYTF. CDR3 sequence (DNA): TGTGCCAGTTTTGGAAGGGCGGGCTACTATGGCTACACCTTC.